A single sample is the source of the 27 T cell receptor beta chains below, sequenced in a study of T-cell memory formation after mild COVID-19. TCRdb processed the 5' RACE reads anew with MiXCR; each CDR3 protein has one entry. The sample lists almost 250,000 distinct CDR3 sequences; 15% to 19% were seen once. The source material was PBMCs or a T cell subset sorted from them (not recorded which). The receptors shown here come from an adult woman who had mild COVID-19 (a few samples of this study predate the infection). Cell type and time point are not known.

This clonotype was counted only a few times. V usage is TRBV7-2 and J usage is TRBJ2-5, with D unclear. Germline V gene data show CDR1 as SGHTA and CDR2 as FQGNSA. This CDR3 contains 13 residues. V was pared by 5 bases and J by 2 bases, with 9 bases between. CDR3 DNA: TGTGCCAGCAGCCAAGATCAACAAGAGACCCAGTACTTC. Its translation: CASSQDQQETQYF. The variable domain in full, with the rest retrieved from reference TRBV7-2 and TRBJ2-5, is GAGVSQSPSNKVTEKGKDVELRCDPISGHTALYWYRQSLGQGLEFLIYFQGNSAPDKSGLPSDRFSAERTGGSVSTLTIQRTQQEDSAVYLCASSQDQQETQYFGPGTRLLVL.

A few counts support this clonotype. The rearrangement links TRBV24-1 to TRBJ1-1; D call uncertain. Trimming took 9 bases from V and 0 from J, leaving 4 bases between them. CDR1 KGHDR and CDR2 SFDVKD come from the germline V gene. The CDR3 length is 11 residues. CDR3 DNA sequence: TGTGCCACCCCCGTGAACACTGAAGCTTTCTTT. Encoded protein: CATPVNTEAFF.

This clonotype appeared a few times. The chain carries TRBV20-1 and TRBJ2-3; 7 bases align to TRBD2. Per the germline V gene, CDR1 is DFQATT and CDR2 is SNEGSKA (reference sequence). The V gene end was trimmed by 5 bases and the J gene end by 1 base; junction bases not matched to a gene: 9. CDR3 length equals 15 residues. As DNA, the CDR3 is TGCAGTGCTCGTTCACTAGCGTGGGGCACAGATACGCAGTATTTT. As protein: CSARSLAWGTDTQYF.

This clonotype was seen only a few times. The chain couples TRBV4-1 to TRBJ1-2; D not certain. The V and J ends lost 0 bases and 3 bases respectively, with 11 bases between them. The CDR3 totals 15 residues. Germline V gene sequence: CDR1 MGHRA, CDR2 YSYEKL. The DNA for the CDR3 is TGCGCCAGCAGCCAAGATTTCCCAACTTACTATGGCTACACCTTC. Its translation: CASSQDFPTYYGYTF.

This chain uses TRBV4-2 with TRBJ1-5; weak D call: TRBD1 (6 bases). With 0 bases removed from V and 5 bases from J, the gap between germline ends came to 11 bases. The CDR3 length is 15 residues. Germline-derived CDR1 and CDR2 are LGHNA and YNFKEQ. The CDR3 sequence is CASSQDEAGDQPQHF. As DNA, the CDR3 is TGTGCCAGCAGCCAAGATGAGGCAGGGGATCAGCCCCAGCATTTT.

The DNA for the CDR3 is TGTGCCAGCAGCGTAGAAGGCGGTCGGATCTACGAGCAGTACTTC. Protein sequence: CASSVEGGRIYEQYF. The chain joins TRBV9 to TRBJ2-7; D ambiguous. Trimming took 0 bases from V and 3 from J, leaving 13 bases between them. This CDR3 spans 15 amino acids. Germline V gene data show CDR1 as SGDLS and CDR2 as YYNGEE.

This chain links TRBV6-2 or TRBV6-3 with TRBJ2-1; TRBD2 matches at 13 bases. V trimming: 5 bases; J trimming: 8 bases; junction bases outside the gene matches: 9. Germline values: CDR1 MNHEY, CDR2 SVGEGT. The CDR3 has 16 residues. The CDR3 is CASSPWTSGRRHEQFF. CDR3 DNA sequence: TGTGCCAGCAGTCCGTGGACTAGCGGGAGAAGGCATGAGCAGTTCTTC.

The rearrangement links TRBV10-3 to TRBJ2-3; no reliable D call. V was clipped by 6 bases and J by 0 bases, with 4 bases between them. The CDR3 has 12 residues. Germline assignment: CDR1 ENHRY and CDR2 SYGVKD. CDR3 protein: CAISHSTDTQYF. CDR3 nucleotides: TGTGCCATCAGCCACAGCACAGATACGCAGTATTTT.

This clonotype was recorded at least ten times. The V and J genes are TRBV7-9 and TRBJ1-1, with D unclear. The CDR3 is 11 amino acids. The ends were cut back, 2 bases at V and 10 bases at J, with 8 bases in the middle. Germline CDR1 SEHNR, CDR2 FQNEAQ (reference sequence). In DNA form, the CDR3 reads TGTGCCAGCAGCTTATTAGGAGGAGCTTTCTTT. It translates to CASSLLGGAFF.

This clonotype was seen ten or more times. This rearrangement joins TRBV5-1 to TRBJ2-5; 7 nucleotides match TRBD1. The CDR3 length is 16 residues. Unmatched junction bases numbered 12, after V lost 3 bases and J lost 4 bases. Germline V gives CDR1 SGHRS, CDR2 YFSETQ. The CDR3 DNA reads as TGCGCCAGCAGCTACACACAGGGGCAGAGGGGAGAGACCCAGTACTTC. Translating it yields CASSYTQGQRGETQYF.

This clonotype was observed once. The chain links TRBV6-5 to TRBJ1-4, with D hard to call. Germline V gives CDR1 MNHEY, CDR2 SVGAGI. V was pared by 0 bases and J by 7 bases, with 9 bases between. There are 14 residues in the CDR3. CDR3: CASSYSSPGEKLFF. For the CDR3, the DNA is TGTGCCAGCAGTTACTCCAGCCCCGGTGAAAAACTGTTTTTT.

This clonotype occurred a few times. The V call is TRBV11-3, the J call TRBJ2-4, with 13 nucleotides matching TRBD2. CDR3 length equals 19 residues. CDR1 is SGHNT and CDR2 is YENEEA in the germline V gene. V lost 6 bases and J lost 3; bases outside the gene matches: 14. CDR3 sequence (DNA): TGTGCCAGCAGATATCATGGACTAGCGGGAGAGGGAGTCAAAAACATTCAGTACTTC. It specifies CASRYHGLAGEGVKNIQYF.

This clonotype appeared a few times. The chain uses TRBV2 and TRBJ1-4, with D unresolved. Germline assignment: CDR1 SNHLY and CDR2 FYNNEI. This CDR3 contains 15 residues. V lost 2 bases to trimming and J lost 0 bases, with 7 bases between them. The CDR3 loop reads CASSEIRATNEKLFF. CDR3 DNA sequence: TGTGCCAGCAGTGAAATTAGAGCAACTAATGAAAAACTGTTTTTT.

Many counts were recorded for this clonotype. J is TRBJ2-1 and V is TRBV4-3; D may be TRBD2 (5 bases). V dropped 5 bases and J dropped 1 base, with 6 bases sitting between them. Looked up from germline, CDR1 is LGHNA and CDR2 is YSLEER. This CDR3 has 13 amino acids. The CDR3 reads CASSSGSYNEQFF. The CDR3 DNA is TGCGCCAGCAGCAGCGGATCCTACAATGAGCAGTTCTTC.

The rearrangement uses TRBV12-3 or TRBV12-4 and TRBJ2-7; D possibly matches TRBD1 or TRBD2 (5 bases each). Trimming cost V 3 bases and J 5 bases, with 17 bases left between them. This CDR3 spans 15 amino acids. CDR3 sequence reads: CASSFSGPGDHEQYF. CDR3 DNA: TGTGCCAGCAGTTTCTCGGGACCCGGAGATCACGAGCAGTACTTC.

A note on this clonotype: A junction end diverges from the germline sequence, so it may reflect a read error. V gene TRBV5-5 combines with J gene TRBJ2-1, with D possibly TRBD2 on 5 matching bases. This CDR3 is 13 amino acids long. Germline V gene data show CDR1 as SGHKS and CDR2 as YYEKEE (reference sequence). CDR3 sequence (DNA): TGTGCCAGCAGCTATCCGGGGAACAATGAGCAGTTATTC. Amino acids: CASSYPGNNEQLF. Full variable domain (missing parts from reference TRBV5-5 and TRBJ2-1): DAGVTQSPTHLIKTRGQQVTLRCSPISGHKSVSWYQQVLGQGPQFIFQYYEKEERGRGNFPDRFSARQFPNYSSELNVNALLLGDSALYLCASSYPGNNEQLFGPGTRLTVL.

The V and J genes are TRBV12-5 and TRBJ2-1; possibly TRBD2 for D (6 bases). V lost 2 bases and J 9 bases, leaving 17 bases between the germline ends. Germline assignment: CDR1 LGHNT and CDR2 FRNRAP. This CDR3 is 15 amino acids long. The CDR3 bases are TGTGCTAGTGGTTTGTTGTCGACGGGAGTGGGTGAGCAGTTCTTC. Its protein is CASGLLSTGVGEQFF.

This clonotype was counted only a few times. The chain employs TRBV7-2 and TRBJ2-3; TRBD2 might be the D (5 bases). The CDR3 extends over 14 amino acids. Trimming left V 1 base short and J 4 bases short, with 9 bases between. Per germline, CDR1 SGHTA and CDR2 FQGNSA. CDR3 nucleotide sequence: TGTGCCAGCAGCTTAGTTGCCGGGGCAGATACGCAGTATTTT. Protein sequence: CASSLVAGADTQYF.

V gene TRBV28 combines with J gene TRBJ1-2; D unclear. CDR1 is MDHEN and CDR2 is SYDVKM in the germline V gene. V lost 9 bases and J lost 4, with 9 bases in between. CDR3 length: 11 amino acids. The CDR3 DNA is TGTGCCAGTAAGACGGGCTATGGCTACACCTTC. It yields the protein CASKTGYGYTF.

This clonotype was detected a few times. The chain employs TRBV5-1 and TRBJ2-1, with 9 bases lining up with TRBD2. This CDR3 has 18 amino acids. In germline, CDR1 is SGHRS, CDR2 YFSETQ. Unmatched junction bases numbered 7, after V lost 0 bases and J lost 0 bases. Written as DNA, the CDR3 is TGCGCCAGCAGCTTGGTTTCTCGTAGCGGGGGCTCCTACAATGAGCAGTTCTTC. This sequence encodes CASSLVSRSGGSYNEQFF.

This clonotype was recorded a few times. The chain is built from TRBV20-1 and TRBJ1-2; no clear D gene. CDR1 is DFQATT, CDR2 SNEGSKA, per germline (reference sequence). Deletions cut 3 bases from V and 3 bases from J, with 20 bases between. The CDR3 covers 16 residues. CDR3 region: CSASHPTALRYYGYTF. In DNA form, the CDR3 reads TGCAGTGCTAGTCACCCCACAGCGCTGAGATACTATGGCTACACCTTC.

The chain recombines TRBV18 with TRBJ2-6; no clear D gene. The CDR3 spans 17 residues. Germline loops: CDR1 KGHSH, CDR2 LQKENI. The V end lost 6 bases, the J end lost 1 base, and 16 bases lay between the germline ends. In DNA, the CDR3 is TGTGCCAGCTCGAGTAACCCTAAAAGGTCTGGGGCCAACGTCCTGACTTTC. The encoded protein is CASSSNPKRSGANVLTF.

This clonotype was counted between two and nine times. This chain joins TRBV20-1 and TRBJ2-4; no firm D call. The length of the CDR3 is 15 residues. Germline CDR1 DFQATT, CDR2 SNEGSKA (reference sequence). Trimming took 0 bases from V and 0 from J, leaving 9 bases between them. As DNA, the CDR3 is TGCAGTGCTAGAGAAATCTGGGGAGCCAAAAACATTCAGTACTTC. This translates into CSAREIWGAKNIQYF.

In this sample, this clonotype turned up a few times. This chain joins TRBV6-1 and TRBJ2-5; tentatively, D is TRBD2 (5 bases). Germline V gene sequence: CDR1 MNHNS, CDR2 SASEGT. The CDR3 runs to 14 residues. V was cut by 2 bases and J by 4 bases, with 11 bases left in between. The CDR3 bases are TGTGCCAGCAGTGAACCTACTAGAATAGAGACCCAGTACTTC. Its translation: CASSEPTRIETQYF.

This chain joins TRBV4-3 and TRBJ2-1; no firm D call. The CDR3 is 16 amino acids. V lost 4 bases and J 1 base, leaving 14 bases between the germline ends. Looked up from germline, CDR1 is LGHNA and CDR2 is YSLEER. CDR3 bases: TGCGCCAGCAGCCCCCGGACCCGCGGATCCTACAATGAGCAGTTCTTC. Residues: CASSPRTRGSYNEQFF.

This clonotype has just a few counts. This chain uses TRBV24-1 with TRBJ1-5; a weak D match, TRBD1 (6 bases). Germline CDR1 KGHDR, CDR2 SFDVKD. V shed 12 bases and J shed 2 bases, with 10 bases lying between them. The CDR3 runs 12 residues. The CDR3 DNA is TGTGCCTCGACAGGCGGCAATCAGCCCCAGCATTTT. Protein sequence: CASTGGNQPQHF.

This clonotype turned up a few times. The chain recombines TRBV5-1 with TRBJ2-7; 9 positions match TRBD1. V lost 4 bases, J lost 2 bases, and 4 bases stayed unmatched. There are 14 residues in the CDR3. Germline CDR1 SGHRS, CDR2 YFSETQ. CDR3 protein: CASSDRDRAYEQYF. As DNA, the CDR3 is TGCGCCAGCAGCGACCGGGACAGGGCCTACGAGCAGTACTTC.